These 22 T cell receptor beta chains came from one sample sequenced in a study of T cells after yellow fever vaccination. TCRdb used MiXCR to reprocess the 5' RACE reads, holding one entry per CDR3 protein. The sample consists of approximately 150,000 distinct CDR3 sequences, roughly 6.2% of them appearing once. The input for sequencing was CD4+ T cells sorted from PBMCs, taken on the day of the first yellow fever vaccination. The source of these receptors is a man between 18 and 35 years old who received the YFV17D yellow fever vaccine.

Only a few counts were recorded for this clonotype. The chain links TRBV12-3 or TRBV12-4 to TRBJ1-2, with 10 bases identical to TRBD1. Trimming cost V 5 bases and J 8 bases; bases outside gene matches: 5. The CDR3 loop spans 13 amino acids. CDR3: CASSQTGGRGYTF. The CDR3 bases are TGTGCCAGCAGTCAGACAGGGGGCCGGGGCTACACCTTC.

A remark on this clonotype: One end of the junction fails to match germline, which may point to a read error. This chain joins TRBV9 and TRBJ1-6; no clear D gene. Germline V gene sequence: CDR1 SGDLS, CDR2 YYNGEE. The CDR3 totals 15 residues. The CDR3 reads CASSVDATDKSPLHF. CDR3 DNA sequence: TGTGCCAGCAGCGTAGATGCAACAGATAAATCACCCCTCCACTTT.

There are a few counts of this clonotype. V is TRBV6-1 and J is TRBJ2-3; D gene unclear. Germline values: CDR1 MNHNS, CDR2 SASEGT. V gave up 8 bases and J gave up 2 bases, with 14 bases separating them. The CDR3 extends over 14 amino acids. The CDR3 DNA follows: TGTGCCAGCGGATCACGGTCTTTCACAGATACGCAGTATTTT. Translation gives CASGSRSFTDTQYF.

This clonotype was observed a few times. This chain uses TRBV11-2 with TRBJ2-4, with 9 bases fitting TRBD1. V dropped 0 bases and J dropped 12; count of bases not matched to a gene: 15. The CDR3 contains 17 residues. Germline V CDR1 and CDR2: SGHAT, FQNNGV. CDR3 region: CASSLDIGQGNFGNQYF. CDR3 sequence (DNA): TGTGCCAGCAGCTTAGATATTGGACAGGGGAATTTTGGCAATCAGTACTTC.

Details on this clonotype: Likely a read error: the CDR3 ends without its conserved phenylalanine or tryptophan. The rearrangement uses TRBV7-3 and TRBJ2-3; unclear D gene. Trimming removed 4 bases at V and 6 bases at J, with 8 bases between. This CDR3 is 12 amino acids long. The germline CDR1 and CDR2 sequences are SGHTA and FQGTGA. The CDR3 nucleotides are TGTGCCAGCAGCTCATCCCGTGATACGCAGTATTTA. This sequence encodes CASSSSRDTQYL.

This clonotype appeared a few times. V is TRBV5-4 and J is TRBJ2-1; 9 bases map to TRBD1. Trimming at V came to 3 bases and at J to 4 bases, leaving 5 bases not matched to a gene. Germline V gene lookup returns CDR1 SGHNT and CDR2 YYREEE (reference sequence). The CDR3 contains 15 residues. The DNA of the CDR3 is TGTGCCAGCAGCTGGGACAGGGCCCGTTACAATGAGCAGTTCTTC. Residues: CASSWDRARYNEQFF.

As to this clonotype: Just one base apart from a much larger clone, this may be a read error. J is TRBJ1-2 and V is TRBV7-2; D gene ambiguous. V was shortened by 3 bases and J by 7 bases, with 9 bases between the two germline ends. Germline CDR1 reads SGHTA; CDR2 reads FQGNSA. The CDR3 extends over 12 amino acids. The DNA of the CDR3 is TGTGCCAGCAGCTTTCTCGATTTTGGCTACACCTTC. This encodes CASSFLDFGYTF.

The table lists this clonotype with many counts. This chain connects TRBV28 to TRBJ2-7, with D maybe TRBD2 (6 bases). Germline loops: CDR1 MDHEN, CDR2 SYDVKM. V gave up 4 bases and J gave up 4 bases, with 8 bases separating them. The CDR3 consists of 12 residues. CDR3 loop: CASSSGRYEQYV. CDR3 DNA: TGTGCCAGCAGTTCCGGGAGATACGAGCAGTACGTC.

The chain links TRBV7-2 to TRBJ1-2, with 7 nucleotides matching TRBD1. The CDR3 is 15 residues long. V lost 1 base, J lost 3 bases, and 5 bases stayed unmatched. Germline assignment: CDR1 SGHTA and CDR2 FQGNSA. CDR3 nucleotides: TGTGCCAGCAGCTTAGTTCCGGGACAGCACTATGGCTACACCTTC. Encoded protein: CASSLVPGQHYGYTF.

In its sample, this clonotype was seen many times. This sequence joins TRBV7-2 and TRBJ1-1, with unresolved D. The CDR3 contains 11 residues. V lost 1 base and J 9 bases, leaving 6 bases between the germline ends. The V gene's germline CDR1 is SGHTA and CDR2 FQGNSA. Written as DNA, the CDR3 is TGTGCCAGCAGCTTAGTTAGTCAAGCTTTCTTT. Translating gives CASSLVSQAFF.

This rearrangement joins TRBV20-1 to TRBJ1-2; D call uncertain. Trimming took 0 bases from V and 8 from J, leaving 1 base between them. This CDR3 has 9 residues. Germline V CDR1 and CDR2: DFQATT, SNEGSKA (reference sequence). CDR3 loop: CSARDGYTF. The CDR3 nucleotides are TGCAGTGCTAGAGACGGCTACACCTTC.

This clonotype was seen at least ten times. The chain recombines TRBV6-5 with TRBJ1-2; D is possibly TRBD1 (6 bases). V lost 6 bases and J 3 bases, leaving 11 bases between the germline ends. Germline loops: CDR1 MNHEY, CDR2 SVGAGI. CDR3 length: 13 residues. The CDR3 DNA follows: TGTGCCAGCAGGCTGGACAGCCACTATGGCTACACCTTC. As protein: CASRLDSHYGYTF.

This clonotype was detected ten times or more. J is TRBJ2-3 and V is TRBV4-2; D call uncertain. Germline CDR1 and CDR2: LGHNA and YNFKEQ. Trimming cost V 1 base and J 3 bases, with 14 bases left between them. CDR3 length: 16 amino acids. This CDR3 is CASSQVLARGTDTQYF. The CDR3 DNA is TGTGCCAGCAGCCAAGTGTTAGCTCGTGGAACAGATACGCAGTATTTT.

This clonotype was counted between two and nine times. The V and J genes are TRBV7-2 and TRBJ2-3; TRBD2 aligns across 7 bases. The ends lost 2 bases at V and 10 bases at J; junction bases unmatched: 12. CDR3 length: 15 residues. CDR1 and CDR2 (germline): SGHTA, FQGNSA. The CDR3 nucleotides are TGTGCCAGCAGCTTATCTGGCGGCGGGGGATTAGCGCAGTATTTT. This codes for CASSLSGGGGLAQYF.

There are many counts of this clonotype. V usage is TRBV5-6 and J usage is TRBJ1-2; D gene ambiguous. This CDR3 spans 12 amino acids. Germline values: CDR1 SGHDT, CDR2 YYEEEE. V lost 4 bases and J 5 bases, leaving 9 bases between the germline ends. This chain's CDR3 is CASSIQLYGYTF. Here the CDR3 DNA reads TGTGCCAGCAGCATACAGTTATATGGCTACACCTTC.

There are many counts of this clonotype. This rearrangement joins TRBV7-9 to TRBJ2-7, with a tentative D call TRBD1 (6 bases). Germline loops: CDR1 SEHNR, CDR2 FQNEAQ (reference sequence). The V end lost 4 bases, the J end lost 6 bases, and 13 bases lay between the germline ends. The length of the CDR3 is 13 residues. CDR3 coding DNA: TGTGCCAGCAGCTCCCCAGGGGAATCCGAGCAGTACGTC. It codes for CASSSPGESEQYV.

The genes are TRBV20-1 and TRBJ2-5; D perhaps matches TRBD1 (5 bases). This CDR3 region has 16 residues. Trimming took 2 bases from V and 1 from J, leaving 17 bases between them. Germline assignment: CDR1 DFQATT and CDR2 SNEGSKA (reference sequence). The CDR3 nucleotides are TGCAGTGCTAGAAACCCCGCGGAAGGGGTCCAAGAGACCCAGTACTTC. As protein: CSARNPAEGVQETQYF.

The CDR3 spells CASRKVGGRSNTEAFF. In DNA form, the CDR3 reads TGTGCCAGCAGAAAGGTGGGGGGGCGATCGAACACTGAAGCTTTCTTT. The genes are TRBV6-1 and TRBJ1-1; weak D call: TRBD1 (6 bases). The CDR3 sequence is 16 residues long. Deletions cut 6 bases from V and 1 base from J, with 18 bases between. Germline CDR1 reads MNHNS; CDR2 reads SASEGT.

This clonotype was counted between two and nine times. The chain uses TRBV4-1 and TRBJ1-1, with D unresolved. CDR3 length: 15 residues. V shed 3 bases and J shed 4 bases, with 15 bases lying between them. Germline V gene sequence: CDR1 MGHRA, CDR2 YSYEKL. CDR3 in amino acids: CASSQGGLVGTEAFF. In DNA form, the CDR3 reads TGCGCCAGCAGCCAGGGCGGACTGGTCGGCACTGAAGCTTTCTTT.

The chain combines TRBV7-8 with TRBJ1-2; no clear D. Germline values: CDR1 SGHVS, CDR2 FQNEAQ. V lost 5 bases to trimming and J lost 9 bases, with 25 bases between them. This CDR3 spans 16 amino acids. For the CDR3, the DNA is TGTGCCAGCAGCCTACGCGGGGTGCGTGCCCAGTTGAGCTACACCTTC. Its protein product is CASSLRGVRAQLSYTF.

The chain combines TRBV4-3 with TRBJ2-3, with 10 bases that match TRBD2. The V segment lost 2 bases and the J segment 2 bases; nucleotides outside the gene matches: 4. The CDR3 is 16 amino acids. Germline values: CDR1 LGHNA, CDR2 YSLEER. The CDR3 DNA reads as TGCGCCAGCAGCCAACAGCTAGCGGGGGACACAGATACGCAGTATTTT. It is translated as CASSQQLAGDTDTQYF.

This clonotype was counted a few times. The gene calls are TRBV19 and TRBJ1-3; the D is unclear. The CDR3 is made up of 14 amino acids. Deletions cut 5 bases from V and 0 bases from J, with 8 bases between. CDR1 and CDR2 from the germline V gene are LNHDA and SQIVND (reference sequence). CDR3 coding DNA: TGTGCCAGTAGTGCGGTGAGCTCTGGAAACACCATATATTTT. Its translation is CASSAVSSGNTIYF.